The rows below give T cell receptor beta chains drawn from one sample of a study of blood T cell repertoires in COVID-19. Profiled with immunoSEQ multiplex PCR; TCRdb holds only in-frame clones, not every one. Here the sample spans approximately 170,000 clones, around 87% being singletons. The sequenced sample was peripheral blood. Receptors originate from a woman at least 80 years old with COVID-19, enrolled during active disease. The CDR3 runs from the conserved cysteine through the conserved F or W. D genes are given only for firm matches. A row's size may be missing; if present it is once, few, many or a size class.

clone_size,v_call,d_call,j_call,cdr3_aa,cdr3_nt
.,TRBV28,.,TRBJ2-1,CASPPPGSLLNEQFF,TGTGCCAGCCCACCCCCGGGATCCCTTTTGAATGAGCAGTTCTTC
.,TRBV19,.,TRBJ1-4,CASSIYNEKLFF,TGTGCCAGTAGTATCTATAATGAAAAACTGTTTTTT
.,TRBV28,.,TRBJ1-3,CASSSLDRYTGNTIYF,TGTGCCAGCAGTTCCCTAGACAGGTACACTGGAAACACCATATATTTT
few,TRBV28,TRBD1,TRBJ1-1,CASSLGTGATEAFF,TGTGCCAGCAGCCTCGGGACAGGGGCCACTGAAGCTTTCTTT
.,TRBV28,TRBD1,TRBJ2-7,CASSRNTGVKTYEQYF,TGTGCCAGCAGTCGTAATACAGGGGTAAAGACCTACGAGCAGTACTTC
.,TRBV19,TRBD1,TRBJ1-2,CASRPQDRSKGYTF,TGTGCCAGTAGGCCCCAGGACAGGTCTAAGGGCTACACCTTC
.,TRBV9,.,TRBJ1-1,CASSYEQGGDSEAFF,TGTGCCAGCAGCTACGAACAGGGAGGGGACTCCGAAGCTTTCTTT
.,TRBV28,.,TRBJ1-2,CASEGRDYGYTF,TGTGCCAGCGAAGGCAGGGACTATGGCTACACCTTC
few,TRBV3-1/TRBV3-2,.,TRBJ1-1,CASSLLGANTEAFF,TGTGCCAGCAGCCTCTTGGGAGCGAACACTGAAGCTTTCTTT
.,TRBV9,TRBD1,TRBJ1-5,CASSGDRDSQPQHF,TGTGCCAGCAGCGGGGACAGGGACAGTCAGCCCCAGCATTTT
.,TRBV6-5,TRBD2,TRBJ2-2,CASTGTRVTGELFF,TGTGCCAGCACCGGGACTAGGGTAACCGGGGAGCTGTTTTTT
.,TRBV21-1,.,TRBJ2-5,CASSKAPASGFIETQYF,TGTGCCAGCAGCAAAGCGCCGGCTAGCGGGTTTATAGAGACCCAGTACTTC
.,TRBV3-1/TRBV3-2,TRBD1,TRBJ1-1,CASSQGGTASGSTEAFF,TGTGCCAGCAGCCAAGGGGGGACAGCCTCGGGCTCCACTGAAGCTTTCTTT
.,TRBV5-1,TRBD1,TRBJ2-2,CASRLEGQGAYGELFF,TGCGCCAGCAGACTGGAAGGACAGGGGGCTTACGGGGAGCTGTTTTTT
few,TRBV6-2/TRBV6-3,TRBD2,TRBJ2-1,CASTPGASGSYEQFF,TGTGCCAGCACCCCCGGGGCTAGCGGGAGCTATGAGCAGTTCTTC
.,TRBV6-6,TRBD1,TRBJ1-2,CASSYPTGAVFGYTF,TGTGCCAGCAGTTACCCGACAGGGGCCGTGTTTGGCTACACCTTC
.,TRBV13,TRBD1,TRBJ1-3,CASSGNGQGWGNTIYF,TGTGCCAGCAGCGGTAACGGACAGGGGTGGGGAAACACCATATATTTT
.,TRBV19,.,TRBJ1-5,CASSPRVEQPQHF,TGTGCCAGTAGTCCCAGGGTTGAGCAGCCCCAGCATTTT
.,TRBV11-1,TRBD2,TRBJ2-2,CASSLRASGGNGELFF,TGTGCCAGCAGCTTAAGGGCTAGCGGGGGTAACGGGGAGCTGTTTTTT
once,TRBV6-5,.,TRBJ2-1,CASIGPGASYNEQFF,TGTGCCAGCATTGGGCCAGGGGCCTCCTACAATGAGCAGTTCTTC
.,TRBV6-1,.,TRBJ1-2,CASSDLGQAYGYTF,TGTGCCAGCAGTGACCTGGGACAAGCCTATGGCTACACCTTC
.,TRBV29-1,.,TRBJ1-1,CSVERGTSSTEAFF,TGCAGCGTTGAGCGAGGGACATCGAGCACTGAAGCTTTCTTT
few,TRBV29-1,.,TRBJ1-2,CSARQKSNYGYTF,TGCAGCGCCCGACAGAAGTCAAACTATGGCTACACCTTC
medium-sized,TRBV19,.,TRBJ2-1,CASSSAYSSYNEQFF,TGTGCCAGTAGTTCAGCATACAGCTCCTACAATGAGCAGTTCTTC
.,TRBV5-1,.,TRBJ1-1,CASSLAGGFNTEAFF,TGCGCCAGCAGCTTGGCAGGAGGGTTCAACACTGAAGCTTTCTTT
.,TRBV6-5,.,TRBJ1-6,CASSPVSSYNSPLHF,TGTGCCAGCAGCCCCGTTAGCTCCTATAATTCACCCCTCCACTTT
.,TRBV4-1,.,TRBJ2-1,CASSQEAGSNSYNEQFF,TGCGCCAGCAGCCAAGAAGCAGGGTCAAACTCCTACAATGAGCAGTTCTTC
.,TRBV28,.,TRBJ1-3,CASSFTGAGNTIYF,TGTGCCAGCAGTTTCACGGGGGCTGGAAACACCATATATTTT
few,TRBV19,.,TRBJ1-5,CASSRVGEPQHF,TGTGCCAGTAGTAGGGTAGGGGAGCCCCAGCATTTT
.,TRBV29-1,.,TRBJ2-3,CSVVWGESTQYF,TGCAGCGTTGTCTGGGGGGAAAGTACGCAGTATTTT
.,TRBV7-2,.,TRBJ2-4,CASSLASGAWENIQYF,TGTGCCAGCAGCTTAGCGTCAGGGGCTTGGGAAAACATTCAGTACTTC
.,TRBV9,.,TRBJ1-2,CASSVGAGDPNYGYTF,TGTGCCAGCAGCGTAGGGGCAGGGGACCCCAACTATGGCTACACCTTC
.,TRBV15,.,TRBJ1-2,CATSRDRVTGYTF,TGTGCCACCAGCAGAGATCGGGTGACTGGCTACACCTTC
.,TRBV24-1,.,TRBJ1-1,CATSDGPGNTEAFF,TGTGCCACCAGTGATGGGCCCGGGAACACTGAAGCTTTCTTT
.,TRBV18,.,TRBJ1-2,CASSPPGTYGYTF,TGTGCCAGCTCACCGCCGGGGACTTATGGCTACACCTTC
.,TRBV18,.,TRBJ1-6,CASSPRDITAFNSPLHF,TGTGCCAGCTCACCACGGGACATAACCGCCTTTAATTCACCCCTCCACTTT
.,TRBV19,.,TRBJ1-2,CASSTPGMGGYTF,TGTGCCAGTAGTACCCCAGGGATGGGTGGCTACACCTTC
.,TRBV28,.,TRBJ1-2,CASGQSYGYTF,TGTGCCAGTGGACAGAGCTATGGCTACACCTTC
once,TRBV19,TRBD2,TRBJ2-2,CASSIYGSKTSGRYGSGELFF,TGTGCCAGTAGTATCTACGGAAGTAAAACTAGCGGGAGGTATGGTTCCGGGGAGCTGTTTTTT
.,TRBV12-3/TRBV12-4,TRBD1,TRBJ1-1,CASSPQQGAVTFF,TGTGCCAGCAGTCCCCAACAGGGGGCGGTAACTTTCTTT
.,TRBV9,TRBD2,TRBJ2-3,CASSPTSGYGTDTQYF,TGTGCCAGCAGCCCTACTAGCGGATACGGCACAGATACGCAGTATTTT
.,TRBV5-6,TRBD1,TRBJ2-3,CASSGLDRGTDTQYF,TGTGCCAGCAGCGGACTCGACAGGGGCACAGATACGCAGTATTTT
.,TRBV5-8,TRBD2,TRBJ2-3,CASSLELAGTDTQYF,TGTGCCAGCAGCTTGGAGCTAGCGGGCACAGATACGCAGTATTTT
.,TRBV5-4,TRBD2,TRBJ2-5,CASSPAGVETQYF,TGTGCCAGCAGCCCGGCGGGGGTTGAGACCCAGTACTTC
.,TRBV19,.,TRBJ1-2,CASDTGSGYTF,TGTGCCAGTGACACAGGTTCCGGCTACACCTTC
once,TRBV19,TRBD2,TRBJ2-1,CASRIQNPGLAFQEEQFF,TGTGCCAGTAGGATACAAAACCCGGGACTAGCGTTCCAGGAGGAGCAGTTCTTC
.,TRBV6-2/TRBV6-3,TRBD2,TRBJ2-4,CASSTGTTLSLRYF,TGTGCCAGCAGTACCGGGACTACCCTCAGCCTGAGGTACTTC
.,TRBV7-9,TRBD2,TRBJ2-7,CASSLALSGTSGRYEQYF,TGTGCCAGCAGCTTAGCGCTAAGTGGGACTAGCGGGAGGTACGAGCAGTACTTC
.,TRBV9,TRBD2,TRBJ2-1,CASSAGTGLAGEKQFF,TGTGCCAGCAGCGCCGGAACGGGACTAGCGGGAGAGAAGCAGTTCTTC